A single sample is the source of the 6 T cell receptor beta chains below, sequenced in a study of shared clonotypes between healthy human individuals. Sequencing was performed with immunoSEQ multiplex PCR; in TCRdb, only in-frame clones are kept and a portion is missing. Of some 2,000,000 clones listed, less than 95% are singletons. Cells designated naive CD8 were CD45RO-negative and were positively selected for CCR7, with terminally differentiated effector memory CD45RA+ cells excluded. The sequencing input was naive CD8+ T cells sorted from blood. The source is a man aged 18 to 29 in good health.

The chain links TRBV4-1 to TRBJ2-5; D assignment may be TRBD1 or TRBD2 (5 bases each). Trimming removed 0 bases from V and 4 bases from J, with 21 bases in between. Germline V gene data show CDR1 as MGHRA and CDR2 as YSYEKL. The CDR3 has 18 residues. The CDR3 reads CASSQDKVTGTTIETQYF. CDR3 DNA sequence: TGCGCCAGCAGCCAAGATAAGGTCACCGGGACCACCATAGAGACCCAGTACTTC.

The rearrangement joins TRBV9 to TRBJ2-3; D is unresolved. V dropped 2 bases and J dropped 6 bases, with 7 bases sitting between them. The CDR3 is 12 amino acids. Germline CDR1 SGDLS, CDR2 YYNGEE. As DNA, the CDR3 is TGTGCCAGCAGCGTGACTGAGGATACGCAGTATTTT. Amino acid sequence: CASSVTEDTQYF.

The chain employs TRBV6-5 and TRBJ2-2; 7 bases line up with TRBD2. This CDR3 spans 16 amino acids. Germline CDR1 MNHEY, CDR2 SVGAGI. J lost 4 bases, V lost 0 bases, and 5 bases had no gene match. CDR3 DNA sequence: TGTGCCAGCAGTTACTCGGCGGGAGAGGGCACCGGGGAGCTGTTTTTT. The encoded protein is CASSYSAGEGTGELFF.

This clone occurred once. The V call is TRBV7-8, the J call TRBJ1-5; TRBD1 might be the D (6 bases). Germline loops: CDR1 SGHVS, CDR2 FQNEAQ. The CDR3 is 15 residues long. V lost 5 bases and J lost 6, with 17 bases in between. CDR3 sequence (DNA): TGTGCCAGCAGCCCGTACAGGGTTTCAGGTCAGCCCCAGCATTTT. The encoded protein is CASSPYRVSGQPQHF.

The chain joins TRBV11-2 to TRBJ2-5, with D unresolved. CDR1 and CDR2 (germline): SGHAT, FQNNGV. The V end lost 5 bases, the J end lost 2 bases, and 6 bases lay between the germline ends. This CDR3 has 12 amino acids. CDR3 coding DNA: TGTGCCAGCAGCGATATACAAGAGACCCAGTACTTC. Its translation: CASSDIQETQYF.

The rearrangement joins TRBV5-8 to TRBJ1-1; D gene ambiguous. V was pared by 4 bases and J by 7 bases, with 11 bases between. Germline V CDR1 and CDR2: SGHTS, YDEGEE. The CDR3 is 12 amino acids. In nucleotides, the CDR3 is TGTGCCAGCAGCCAGGTGATCCTTGAAGCTTTCTTT. Amino acid sequence: CASSQVILEAFF.